This T cell receptor beta chain was retrieved from a study of T cells in Graves' hyperthyroidism and ophthalmopathy. Overall study context: Any treatment followed the collection of peripheral blood at initial diagnosis.

Those patients with uncontrolled infection, other autoimmune disease, pregnancy or lactation were excluded. Clinical symptoms, serum thyroxine, TRAb, thyroid ultrasound and orbital computed tomography established diagnosis. RNA transcripts gave rise to amplified TCR beta CDR3 regions. The TCR CDR3 was amplified in a first-round RT-PCR using the HTBI primer set. Via MiXCR, TCRdb re-called the multiplex PCR reads, giving one row per CDR3 protein. In the table there are 350,000 to 500,000 distinct CDR3 sequences, roughly 15% of which are singletons. Germline V CDR1 and CDR2: LNHDA, SQIVND (reference sequence). Trimming removed 7 bases from V and 2 bases from J, with 8 bases in between. This CDR3 has 12 residues. Points on this clonotype: Its matching antigen is unknown.

Study-level results: In the analysis, a 13 V-J model separated ophthalmopathy from stable hyperthyroidism.

The sequence was collected from a young woman with Graves' hyperthyroidism. The chain has TRBV19 and TRBJ1-2, with D tentatively TRBD1 (5 bases). What was sequenced was blood. CDR3 sequence reads: CASIPGNYGYTF. CDR3 DNA: TGTGCCAGTATCCCAGGGAACTATGGCTACACCTTC.